This is a list of T cell receptor beta chains from one sample in a study of cytomegalovirus exposure and HLA in healthy donors. The table came from immunoSEQ multiplex PCR; TCRdb's copy has only in-frame clones and leaves some out. The profile covers approximately 140,000 clones, with roughly 82% appearing a single time and 2% to 3% taken by the ten largest. The material sequenced was PBMCs. The receptor source for this set is a man aged 45-65 years in good health and CMV-seronegative. Both conserved end residues are trimmed from each CDR3. Each record gives: J gene, clone size, V gene, CDR3 protein. Rows may omit the clone size; those that give it use once, few, many or a size class.

J: TRBJ1-1; size: -; V: TRBV5-1; CDR3: ASSLLSGGSTEAF
J: TRBJ2-3; size: -; V: TRBV30; CDR3: AWSVRGAFYDTQY
J: TRBJ2-1; size: -; V: TRBV7-2; CDR3: ASSLTGSSYNEQF
J: TRBJ1-1; size: -; V: TRBV6-6; CDR3: ASSLLTGEGTEAF
J: TRBJ2-2; size: -; V: TRBV9; CDR3: ASSVTSGGGTGELF
J: TRBJ2-5; size: -; V: TRBV11-3; CDR3: ASSLGVPGQGQETQY
J: TRBJ1-4; size: once; V: TRBV19; CDR3: ASRASDRGSEKLF
J: TRBJ2-3; size: -; V: TRBV19; CDR3: ASSIPPGGGKGTDTQY
J: TRBJ1-2; size: -; V: TRBV5-6; CDR3: ASSPGQRVYRYT
J: TRBJ2-1; size: -; V: TRBV27; CDR3: ASSPRTGDNEQF
J: TRBJ1-1; size: -; V: TRBV5-1; CDR3: ASSPNRQGSRAF
J: TRBJ2-1; size: -; V: TRBV11-2; CDR3: ATSGTSSYNEQF
J: TRBJ1-2; size: -; V: TRBV19; CDR3: ASSMGLPYGYT
J: TRBJ2-7; size: -; V: TRBV6-1; CDR3: ASRRESSYEQY
J: TRBJ1-4; size: -; V: TRBV30; CDR3: AWTRGPEKLF